The 5 T cell receptor beta chains below come from one sample, sequenced in a study of T cells in Graves' hyperthyroidism and ophthalmopathy. RNA transcripts gave rise to amplified TCR beta CDR3 regions. HTBI primers were employed in a first-round RT-PCR of the TCR CDR3. TCRdb re-called the multiplex PCR reads through MiXCR, storing one row per CDR3 protein. Among around 720,000 distinct CDR3 sequences listed, about a third were seen once. Sample: blood. Every receptor here comes from a woman aged 40 to 50 with Graves' hyperthyroidism.

This clonotype was observed many times. The rearrangement uses TRBV7-9 and TRBJ1-5, with no clear D. Germline CDR1 SEHNR, CDR2 FQNEAQ (reference sequence). This CDR3 contains 15 residues. Trimming removed 4 bases from V and 4 bases from J, with 14 bases in between. CDR3 amino acids: CASSSPGDPNQPQHF. The CDR3 nucleotides are TGTGCCAGCAGCTCCCCCGGTGACCCTAATCAGCCCCAGCATTTT.

This clonotype has ten or more counts. CDR3 nucleotides: TGTGCCAGCAGCTTGGGTGGGATGAACACTGAAGCTTTCTTT. Protein: CASSLGGMNTEAFF. V usage is TRBV7-9 and J usage is TRBJ1-1; D remains unclear. CDR3 length equals 14 residues. The germline gives CDR1 SEHNR, CDR2 FQNEAQ (reference sequence). V was shortened by 3 bases and J by 0 bases, with 8 bases between the two germline ends.

The rearrangement uses TRBV20-1 and TRBJ1-3, with D uncertain. Germline V gives CDR1 DFQATT, CDR2 SNEGSKA (reference sequence). The V gene lost 1 base and the J gene lost 3 bases, with 13 bases spanning the gap. The CDR3 contains 15 residues. CDR3 region: CSARGAVSGGNTIYF. CDR3 coding DNA: TGCAGTGCTAGAGGGGCAGTCTCTGGTGGAAACACCATATATTTT.

This clonotype has just one count. This rearrangement joins TRBV29-1 to TRBJ1-1; D is unresolved. V shed 8 bases and J shed 6 bases, with 10 bases lying between them. Germline CDR1 is SQVTM and CDR2 is ANQGSEA. This CDR3 is built from 10 residues. This CDR3 is CSLAWSEAFF. The DNA for the CDR3 is TGCAGCTTAGCATGGTCTGAAGCTTTCTTT. Variable domain in full (rest from reference TRBV29-1 and TRBJ1-1): SAVISQKPSRDICQRGTSLTIQCQVDSQVTMMFWYRQQPGQSLTLIATANQGSEATYESGFVIDKFPISRPNLTFSTLTVSNMSPEDSSIYLCSLAWSEAFFGQGTRLTVV.

The chain recombines TRBV29-1 with TRBJ1-2; the D is unclear. Germline values: CDR1 SQVTM, CDR2 ANQGSEA. This CDR3 contains 14 residues. V was cut by 1 base and J by 2 bases, with 11 bases left in between. The CDR3 region is CSVEGQAINYGYTF. In DNA, the CDR3 is TGCAGCGTTGAAGGGCAGGCAATAAACTATGGCTACACCTTC.